These 31 T cell receptor beta chains came from one sample sequenced in a study of blood T cells in healthy people across ages. The second PCR ran about 6 to 12 cycles with a sample-barcoded 5' primer and J-beta primers. TCRdb re-called the 5' RACE reads through MiXCR, storing one row per CDR3 protein. The table shows around 850,000 distinct CDR3 sequences, with 30% to 45% occurring only once. The specimen was blood. These receptor sequences come from a man aged 18-30 years in good health.

This clonotype was counted many times. This rearrangement joins TRBV14 to TRBJ1-2; 7 nucleotides agree with TRBD1. Germline V CDR1 and CDR2: SGHDN, FVKESK. The length of the CDR3 is 13 residues. J was trimmed by 9 bases and V by 3 bases; bases with no gene match: 7. The CDR3: CASSHRGGGSYTF. In DNA form, the CDR3 reads TGTGCCAGCAGCCATAGAGGAGGGGGCAGCTACACCTTC.

This clonotype was detected ten times or more. The chain couples TRBV7-2 to TRBJ1-2, with D possibly matching TRBD1 (6 bases). Per the germline V gene, CDR1 is SGHTA and CDR2 is FQGNSA. The CDR3 runs to 15 residues. Trimming took off 5 bases at V and 6 bases at J, with 19 bases between the two ends. This CDR3 is CASSDTGRGKDGYTF. As DNA, the CDR3 is TGTGCCAGCAGCGACACAGGGAGGGGTAAAGATGGCTACACCTTC.

Only a few counts were recorded for this clonotype. CDR3 in DNA: TGTGCCAGCAGTCTAATGGGTACGTCCAACTATGGCTACACCTTC. Its translation is CASSLMGTSNYGYTF. The rearrangement links TRBV12-3 or TRBV12-4 to TRBJ1-2; D uncertain. The ends were cut back, 5 bases at V and 2 bases at J, with 15 bases in the middle. The CDR3 totals 15 residues.

DNA for the CDR3: TGTGCCAGCAGTTTACAGGCAGGTGCTGGCTATGGCTACACCTTC. It codes for CASSLQAGAGYGYTF. This chain connects TRBV12-3 or TRBV12-4 to TRBJ1-2; D is ambiguous. This CDR3 has 15 amino acids. V lost 2 bases and J 4 bases, leaving 14 bases between the germline ends.

This clonotype was found many times. The chain links TRBV29-1 to TRBJ2-3, with D possibly TRBD1 on 6 matching bases. Looked up from germline, CDR1 is SQVTM and CDR2 is ANQGSEA. The CDR3 loop spans 14 amino acids. V lost 8 bases and J lost 4, with 19 bases in between. CDR3 region: CSITQDSHADTQYF. The CDR3 DNA follows: TGCAGCATAACCCAGGACAGTCACGCAGATACGCAGTATTTT.

The genes are TRBV19 and TRBJ1-5, with D possibly matching TRBD1 (5 bases). V lost 7 bases, J lost 2 bases, and 9 bases lay in between. Germline V CDR1 and CDR2: LNHDA, SQIVND (reference sequence). This CDR3 has 13 residues. CDR3 region: CASTLGGNQPQHF. CDR3 DNA sequence: TGTGCCAGTACCTTAGGGGGCAATCAGCCCCAGCATTTT.

The chain has TRBV7-3 and TRBJ2-3; unclear D gene. Per germline, CDR1 SGHTA and CDR2 FQGTGA. Trimming cost V 1 base and J 1 base, with 12 bases left between them. This CDR3 has 16 residues. The CDR3 region is CASSLSAFTRTDTQYF. The CDR3, as DNA: TGTGCCAGCAGCTTAAGTGCGTTTACCCGCACAGATACGCAGTATTTT.

This clonotype was detected a few times. This rearrangement joins TRBV20-1 to TRBJ1-2; TRBD1 might be the D (5 bases). The germline V gene encodes CDR1 DFQATT and CDR2 SNEGSKA (reference sequence). The length of the CDR3 is 14 residues. Deletions cut 0 bases from V and 4 bases from J, with 12 bases between. CDR3 loop: CSARDLDKIYGYTF. CDR3 DNA sequence: TGCAGTGCTAGAGATCTGGACAAGATCTATGGCTACACCTTC.

In its sample, this clonotype was seen a few times. The chain's CDR3 is CASLPGRGTEAFF. The CDR3 DNA sequence: TGTGCCAGCCTCCCCGGCAGGGGCACTGAAGCTTTCTTT. The chain is built from TRBV12-3 or TRBV12-4 and TRBJ1-1, with TRBD1 as a possible D gene (6 bases). The V end lost 8 bases, the J end lost 4 bases, and 14 bases lay between the germline ends. The CDR3 sequence is 13 residues long.

This clonotype occurred once. This rearrangement joins TRBV15 to TRBJ2-1, with a possible D match to TRBD1 (5 bases). V gave up 0 bases and J gave up 7 bases, with 10 bases separating them. The germline V gene encodes CDR1 LNHNV and CDR2 YYDKDF (reference sequence). CDR3 length: 14 residues. The CDR3 sequence: CATSRDGAMNEQFF. Written as DNA, the CDR3 is TGTGCCACCAGCAGAGATGGGGCGATGAATGAGCAGTTCTTC.

This chain uses TRBV28 with TRBJ2-3, with D unresolved. The CDR3 runs 15 residues. CDR1 and CDR2 from the germline V gene are MDHEN and SYDVKM. V was cut by 4 bases and J by 4 bases, with 15 bases left in between. The DNA for the CDR3 is TGTGCCAGCAGTTCTATCGCGACTGGAGCAGATACGCAGTATTTT. It specifies CASSSIATGADTQYF.

The chain joins TRBV5-1 to TRBJ2-4, with 8 bases fitting TRBD2. J lost 4 bases, V lost 6 bases, and 6 bases had no gene match. This CDR3 spans 14 amino acids. Germline V gives CDR1 SGHRS, CDR2 YFSETQ. The CDR3 reads CASKNSGEKNIQYF. The CDR3 DNA reads TGCGCCAGCAAGAATAGCGGGGAAAAAAACATTCAGTACTTC.

J is TRBJ1-3 and V is TRBV5-6; possibly TRBD1 for D (6 bases). This CDR3 is 16 amino acids long. V was cut by 4 bases and J by 4 bases, with 18 bases left in between. Germline V gives CDR1 SGHDT, CDR2 YYEEEE. The CDR3 is CASSLDGGRRGNTIYF. DNA for the CDR3: TGTGCCAGCAGCCTCGACGGGGGGCGCAGAGGAAACACCATATATTTT. Full variable domain (missing parts from reference TRBV5-6 and TRBJ1-3): DAGVTQSPTHLIKTRGQQVTLRCSPKSGHDTVSWYQQALGQGPQFIFQYYEEEERQRGNFPDRFSGHQFPNYSSELNVNALLLGDSALYLCASSLDGGRRGNTIYFGEGSWLTVV.

Many counts were recorded for this clonotype. The rearrangement joins TRBV20-1 to TRBJ2-3; 10 nucleotides match TRBD2. The CDR3 loop spans 14 amino acids. Germline CDR1 and CDR2: DFQATT and SNEGSKA (reference sequence). The V gene end was trimmed by 3 bases and the J gene end by 3 bases; junction bases not matched to a gene: 3. In DNA, the CDR3 is TGCAGTGCTAGGGCTAGCGGGGGTACAGATACGCAGTATTTT. This translates into CSARASGGTDTQYF.

This clonotype has only a few counts. This may be a read error: a much more frequent sequence differs by one nucleotide. V gene TRBV6-4 combines with J gene TRBJ2-3, with 9 bases identical to TRBD2. The germline V gene has CDR1 MRHNA and CDR2 SNTAGT. With V trimmed by 2 bases and J by 4 bases, 4 bases remained unmatched. This CDR3 has 15 amino acids. The CDR3 nucleotides read TGTGCCAGCAGTGACGCGCGGGGGGGCCCAGATACGCAGTATTTT. Residues: CASSDARGGPDTQYF.

The chain joins TRBV28 to TRBJ1-2; 12 bases line up with TRBD1. Germline V gives CDR1 MDHEN, CDR2 SYDVKM. The ends lost 3 bases at V and 8 bases at J; junction bases unmatched: 10. The CDR3 extends over 16 amino acids. Written as DNA, the CDR3 is TGTGCCAGCAGTTTCTATATAGGGGACAGGGGGCGAGGCTACACCTTC. As protein: CASSFYIGDRGRGYTF.

This rearrangement joins TRBV20-1 to TRBJ2-7, with D unresolved. Germline CDR1 reads DFQATT; CDR2 reads SNEGSKA (reference sequence). The CDR3 extends over 11 amino acids. Trimming removed 7 bases at V and 9 bases at J, with 16 bases between. The CDR3 loop reads CSVSSGRRQYF. The CDR3, as DNA: TGCAGTGTTAGCTCTGGACGGCGGCAGTACTTC.

This clonotype has a handful of counts. The chain carries TRBV27 and TRBJ1-3, with D perhaps matching TRBD1 (6 bases). Germline lookup yields CDR1 MNHEY and CDR2 SMNVEV (reference sequence). This CDR3 is 14 amino acids long. Trimming cost V 6 bases and J 3 bases, with 12 bases left between them. In DNA, the CDR3 is TGTGCCAGCAGCACAGGGAGTCGTGGAAACACCATATATTTT. Amino acids: CASSTGSRGNTIYF.

The V gene is TRBV6-1, the J gene TRBJ2-3; D gene ambiguous. The CDR3 is 16 residues long. V lost 2 bases and J lost 0, with 12 bases in between. Germline lookup yields CDR1 MNHNS and CDR2 SASEGT. The CDR3 spells CASSEFGRASTDTQYF. For the CDR3, the DNA is TGTGCCAGCAGTGAATTTGGACGGGCGAGCACAGATACGCAGTATTTT.

This clonotype was seen more than once but under ten times. The V call is TRBV27, the J call TRBJ2-1; D is undetermined. CDR1 and CDR2 (germline): MNHEY, SMNVEV (reference sequence). This CDR3 comprises 12 residues. The V and J ends lost 3 bases and 8 bases respectively, with 8 bases between them. CDR3 protein: CASSFPGDEQFF. The CDR3 coding sequence is TGTGCCAGCAGTTTCCCCGGCGATGAGCAGTTCTTC.

This clonotype came up a few times. The chain joins TRBV4-3 to TRBJ1-1; 7 nucleotides align to TRBD1. The CDR3 is 16 amino acids. Germline CDR1 LGHNA, CDR2 YSLEER. V was pared by 0 bases and J by 9 bases, with 13 bases of the junction left unmatched. The chain's CDR3 is CASSQEAGGWVTKAFF. For the CDR3, the DNA is TGCGCCAGCAGCCAAGAGGCAGGGGGGTGGGTTACTAAAGCTTTCTTT.

The sample holds one count of this clonotype. The V call is TRBV3-1, the J call TRBJ2-3; 7 bases map to TRBD1. This CDR3 comprises 14 residues. CDR1 is LGHDT and CDR2 is YNNKEL in the germline V gene (reference sequence). Trimming removed 8 bases from V and 5 bases from J; junction bases left unmatched: 10. CDR3 sequence reads: CASRGTVRIDTQYF. CDR3 DNA sequence: TGTGCCAGCCGAGGGACAGTCCGCATAGATACGCAGTATTTT.

This chain uses TRBV20-1 with TRBJ2-7; D perhaps matches TRBD2 (7 bases). Germline V gene sequence: CDR1 DFQATT, CDR2 SNEGSKA (reference sequence). The CDR3 length is 16 residues. With 0 bases removed from V and 7 bases from J, the gap between germline ends came to 22 bases. The DNA of the CDR3 is TGCAGTGCTAGAGATTCCATGACGGGGGGCTACAATGAGCAGTACTTC. Protein: CSARDSMTGGYNEQYF.

This chain joins TRBV4-3 and TRBJ2-7; D may be TRBD1 or TRBD2 (5 bases each). The CDR3 consists of 15 residues. Germline CDR1 LGHNA, CDR2 YSLEER. Trimming stripped 4 bases from V and 2 bases from J, with 15 bases between. The CDR3: CASSLLGELAYEQYF. DNA for the CDR3: TGCGCCAGCAGCCTTCTGGGGGAGTTGGCCTACGAGCAGTACTTC.

For this clonotype: The germline gene is not matched at one end of the junction; a read error may be the cause. The J gene is TRBJ2-7, the V gene TRBV5-1; D is undetermined. The CDR3 is made up of 13 amino acids. The germline CDR1 and CDR2 sequences are SGHRS and YFSETQ. CDR3 region: CASSDDNTYGQYF. DNA for the CDR3: TGCGCCAGCAGCGACGACAATACCTACGGGCAGTACTTC.

Comment on this clonotype: A much bigger clone sits one base away, suggesting this may be a read error. The chain joins TRBV20-1 to TRBJ2-1; D may be TRBD2 (5 bases). The closer fit of TRBJ2-7 to the DNA end suggests the J call may be wrong. CDR3 length equals 13 residues. Germline assignment: CDR1 DFQATT and CDR2 SNEGSKA (reference sequence). The CDR3 region has the DNA TGCAGTGCAGTCACGGGATTAGACAATGAGCAGTACTTC. Its protein is CSAVTGLDNEQYF.

V gene TRBV20-1 combines with J gene TRBJ1-1, with a weak D call TRBD1 (5 bases). CDR3 length: 13 residues. Germline V gene sequence: CDR1 DFQATT, CDR2 SNEGSKA (reference sequence). Trimming left V 1 base short and J 4 bases short, with 10 bases between. The CDR3 here is CSARGGGSTEAFF. In DNA form, the CDR3 reads TGCAGTGCTAGAGGGGGGGGTAGCACTGAAGCTTTCTTT.

The rearrangement uses TRBV7-2 and TRBJ2-7; D may be TRBD1 or TRBD2 (5 bases each). Trimming removed 5 bases at V and 3 bases at J, with 14 bases between. The germline V gene has CDR1 SGHTA and CDR2 FQGNSA. This CDR3 comprises 14 residues. The CDR3 DNA reads TGTGCCAGCAGCATCCTCGGGGCCGTCTACGAGCAGTACTTC. Encoded protein: CASSILGAVYEQYF.

Ten or more counts support this clonotype. The rearrangement links TRBV12-3 or TRBV12-4 to TRBJ1-2; D remains ambiguous. There are 13 residues in the CDR3. Trimming left V 2 bases short and J 2 bases short, with 6 bases between. CDR3: CASSLKRNYGYTF. CDR3 in DNA: TGTGCCAGCAGTTTAAAGAGAAACTATGGCTACACCTTC.

This clonotype was found many times. The rearrangement links TRBV29-1 to TRBJ1-4; D call uncertain. CDR1 is SQVTM, CDR2 ANQGSEA, per germline. The CDR3 has 11 amino acids. V lost 6 bases, J lost 5 bases, and 7 bases lay in between. CDR3 residues: CSVESNEKLFF. The CDR3, as DNA: TGCAGCGTGGAATCCAATGAAAAACTGTTTTTT.

The chain carries TRBV24-1 and TRBJ2-1, with D perhaps TRBD2 (5 bases). The CDR3 runs to 15 residues. V lost 4 bases and J 10 bases, leaving 19 bases between the germline ends. Germline V lookup: CDR1 KGHDR, CDR2 SFDVKD. The CDR3 region is CATSELHSDLAEQFF. The CDR3 region has the DNA TGTGCCACCAGTGAATTACATTCGGACTTAGCCGAGCAGTTCTTC.